This T cell receptor (beta chain) is from a study of blood T cell repertoires in COVID-19. For the study at large: Researchers got acute and convalescent COVID-19 samples from the United States, Italy and Spain.

The CDR3 loop spans 13 amino acids. Germline assignment: CDR1 MDHEN and CDR2 SYDVKM. V lost 6 bases and J 7 bases, leaving 13 bases between the germline ends. As originally analysed: Nucleated cell counts were estimated from reference gene primer amplification. The assay was immunoSEQ multiplex PCR, and TCRdb's table has in-frame clones only and misses some. V and J calls and clone size are given by that table; D and trimming were obtained from the DNA. The table includes about 120,000 clones, 82% detected once. The TCR sequence derives from a human donor in a cohort sampled during active COVID-19. This chain connects TRBV28 to TRBJ1-3, with a weak D call TRBD1 (6 bases). Specimen: peripheral blood. DNA of the CDR3: TGTGCCAGCAGCAAGGGGGTCTTCAACACCATATATTTT. It yields the protein CASSKGVFNTIYF.